This entry concerns a single T cell receptor (beta chain). Its antigen remains unknown. Before the COVID-19 pandemic, during about 2010-2019, CD4+ T cells were taken from unexposed donors. The cells were cultured for under twelve days before CD4+ T cells were isolated. Cells permitting, SARS-CoV-2 S/N and four cold-coronavirus spikes were tested on unexposed-donor CD4+ T cells. Method: immunoSEQ multiplex PCR; TCRdb's copy keeps in-frame clones and lacks some. Here the sample spans about 23,000 clones, roughly 76% being singletons. The data stem from a study of CD4 T cells in relation to SARS-CoV-2 and coronaviruses. Across the study: The negative reference was HIV-1 Nef peptide pool or peptide-free culture. Whole-study findings and limits: Pre-pandemic and post-infection samples never came from the same donor.

Germline lookup yields CDR1 SGDLS and CDR2 YYNGEE. Trimming removed 0 bases from V and 0 bases from J, with 12 bases in between. The CDR3 length is 17 residues. Source material: CD4+ T cells from PBMCs, cultured in vitro. The gene calls are TRBV9 and TRBJ2-2; D is perhaps TRBD2 (6 bases). This TCR came from a human donor in good health. The CDR3 here is CASSVDGEDANTGELFF. The CDR3 nucleotides are TGTGCCAGCAGCGTAGACGGGGAGGATGCGAACACCGGGGAGCTGTTTTTT.